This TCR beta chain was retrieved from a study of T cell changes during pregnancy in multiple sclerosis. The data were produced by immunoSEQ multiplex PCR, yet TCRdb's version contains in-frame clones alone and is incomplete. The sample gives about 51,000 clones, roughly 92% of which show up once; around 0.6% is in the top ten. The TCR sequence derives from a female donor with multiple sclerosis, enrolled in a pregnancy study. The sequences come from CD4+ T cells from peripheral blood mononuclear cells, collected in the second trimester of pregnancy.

This CDR3 is CASSFNRGSNQPQHF. The CDR3 bases are TGTGCCAGCAGTTTCAACAGGGGCAGCAATCAGCCCCAGCATTTT. The chain is built from TRBV6-5 and TRBJ1-5; TRBD1 matches 7 bases. The CDR3 sequence is 15 residues long. V lost 4 bases and J lost 1; bases outside the gene matches: 4. CDR1 is MNHEY and CDR2 is SVGAGI in the germline V gene.